The 26 T cell receptor beta chains given below trace back to one sample, sequenced in a study of T cell responses to AZD1222 COVID-19 vaccine. Some clones are missing from TCRdb's copy, which holds only in-frame ones; the method was immunoSEQ multiplex PCR. The table shows 100,000 to 120,000 clones, with 82% occurring only once. The input for sequencing was peripheral blood, taken on day 0 of AZD1222 vaccination. The receptor source for this set is an adult in good health.

This clone has a handful of counts. This chain links TRBV7-2 with TRBJ2-2; D is perhaps TRBD2 (5 bases). V gave up 7 bases and J gave up 1 base, with 10 bases separating them. This CDR3 is 14 amino acids long. The germline V gene encodes CDR1 SGHTA and CDR2 FQGNSA. This CDR3 reads CASTQAGNTGELFF. In DNA, the CDR3 is TGTGCCAGCACTCAGGCGGGGAACACCGGGGAGCTGTTTTTT.

This clone was observed a single time. The CDR3 DNA sequence: TGTGCCAGCAAATTAGGGACGGGGAGGAAACTGTTTTTT. This translates into CASKLGTGRKLFF. This chain uses TRBV12-3 or TRBV12-4 with TRBJ1-4; TRBD1 might be the D (5 bases). The CDR3 runs 13 residues. V was cut by 7 bases and J by 11 bases, with 17 bases left in between.

V is TRBV13 and J is TRBJ2-1; perhaps TRBD2 as D (7 bases). Germline V lookup: CDR1 PRHDT, CDR2 FYEKMQ (reference sequence). The CDR3 loop spans 15 amino acids. V dropped 5 bases and J dropped 9 bases, with 20 bases sitting between them. The chain's CDR3 is CASSPLGGAIAEQFF. DNA for the CDR3: TGTGCCAGCAGCCCTCTTGGGGGGGCGATCGCTGAGCAGTTCTTC.

This clone was observed a few times. This chain uses TRBV5-1 with TRBJ1-2; 7 bases are shared with TRBD1. Germline CDR1 is SGHRS and CDR2 is YFSETQ. V dropped 4 bases and J dropped 2; count of bases not matched to a gene: 5. This CDR3 spans 14 amino acids. The CDR3: CASSRDRLNYGYTF. CDR3 in DNA: TGCGCCAGCAGCCGGGACAGATTAAACTATGGCTACACCTTC.

This rearrangement joins TRBV10-3 to TRBJ2-7, with 7 bases that match TRBD2. With 4 bases clipped from V and 2 bases from J, the junction kept 5 bases outside the gene matches. The germline V gene encodes CDR1 ENHRY and CDR2 SYGVKD. The CDR3 is 14 residues long. The CDR3 is CAISGAAGTYEQYF. CDR3 coding DNA: TGTGCCATCAGTGGGGCAGCGGGGACCTACGAGCAGTACTTC.

This clone was recorded at least ten times. The chain has TRBV14 and TRBJ2-2; 9 nucleotides match TRBD1. Germline V gene data show CDR1 as SGHDN and CDR2 as FVKESK. The V and J ends lost 5 bases and 5 bases, in that order; junction bases with no gene match: 9. This CDR3 is 16 amino acids long. The CDR3: CASSVYRGQGTGELFF. Here the CDR3 DNA reads TGTGCCAGCAGCGTATACAGGGGGCAGGGAACCGGGGAGCTGTTTTTT.

The chain recombines TRBV5-4 with TRBJ1-2, with D maybe TRBD1 (5 bases). Looked up from germline, CDR1 is SGHNT and CDR2 is YYREEE (reference sequence). This CDR3 is built from 14 residues. Trimming took 1 base from V and 3 from J, leaving 10 bases between them. The DNA of the CDR3 is TGTGCCAGCAGCTTGACGGGGGATGACTATGGCTACACCTTC. Amino acid sequence: CASSLTGDDYGYTF.

The chain combines TRBV11-2 with TRBJ1-3; D possibly corresponds to TRBD1 (5 bases). V lost 5 bases, J lost 0 bases, and 20 bases lay in between. The CDR3 contains 18 residues. The germline CDR1 and CDR2 sequences are SGHAT and FQNNGV. The CDR3: CASSRESGGIYSGNTIYF. CDR3 DNA sequence: TGTGCCAGCAGCCGCGAATCCGGGGGGATTTACTCTGGAAACACCATATATTTT.

The chain uses TRBV9 and TRBJ1-2; D unclear. Germline V gene lookup returns CDR1 SGDLS and CDR2 YYNGEE. The CDR3 contains 14 residues. V was clipped by 0 bases and J by 0 bases, with 6 bases between them. The CDR3 DNA follows: TGTGCCAGCAGCGTAGGAAAATCTAACTATGGCTACACCTTC. It yields the protein CASSVGKSNYGYTF.

This sequence joins TRBV7-2 and TRBJ2-7; D gene uncertain. Germline V gene sequence: CDR1 SGHTA, CDR2 FQGNSA. V was cut by 1 base and J by 2 bases, with 6 bases left in between. This CDR3 has 13 amino acids. In nucleotides, the CDR3 is TGTGCCAGCAGCTTAGTCCACACCTACGAGCAGTACTTC. Its protein product is CASSLVHTYEQYF.

The chain combines TRBV9 with TRBJ1-3; D might be TRBD1 (6 bases). Between the trimmed V and J ends, which lost 0 bases and 4 bases, there was a span of 11 bases. CDR1 is SGDLS and CDR2 is YYNGEE in the germline V gene. The CDR3 spans 15 residues. CDR3 residues: CASSVGGAQGNTIYF. In DNA, the CDR3 is TGTGCCAGCAGCGTAGGGGGGGCGCAGGGAAACACCATATATTTT.

In its sample, this clone was seen a few times. This chain uses TRBV30 with TRBJ1-2; D unresolved. The CDR3 is 11 residues long. V was shortened by 3 bases and J by 3 bases, with 5 bases between the two germline ends. Germline assignment: CDR1 GTSNPN and CDR2 SVGIG (reference sequence). The CDR3 nucleotides are TGTGCCTGGAGGGAGTACTATGGCTACACCTTC. As protein: CAWREYYGYTF. The variable domain in full, with the rest retrieved from reference TRBV30 and TRBJ1-2, is SQTIHQWPATLVQPVGSPLSLECTVEGTSNPNLYWYRQAAGRGLQLLFYSVGIGQISSEVPQNLSASRPQDRQFILSSKKLLLSDSGFYLCAWREYYGYTFGSGTRLTVV.

The J gene is TRBJ1-2, the V gene TRBV4-1, with D perhaps TRBD1 (6 bases). Germline V lookup: CDR1 MGHRA, CDR2 YSYEKL. Trimming pared 1 base from V and 7 bases from J, leaving 13 bases between. CDR3 length equals 14 residues. This chain's CDR3 is CASSQGVQGLGYTF. The CDR3 nucleotides read TGCGCCAGCAGCCAAGGAGTACAGGGCCTTGGCTACACCTTC.

V usage is TRBV25-1 and J usage is TRBJ1-4, with D uncertain. CDR1 is MGHDK, CDR2 SYGVNS, per germline. This CDR3 comprises 14 residues. Trimming removed 6 bases at V and 7 bases at J, with 15 bases between. The CDR3 DNA is TGTGCCAGCAGGGATAACCGGCCGCCTGAAAAACTGTTTTTT. This translates into CASRDNRPPEKLFF.

The V call is TRBV29-1, the J call TRBJ1-1; D gene uncertain. The CDR3 totals 13 residues. V dropped 4 bases and J dropped 4 bases, with 13 bases sitting between them. CDR1 SQVTM and CDR2 ANQGSEA come from the germline V gene. The CDR3, as DNA: TGCAGCGTTGGCAACCGGCGGGGCACTGAAGCTTTCTTT. Translation gives CSVGNRRGTEAFF.

This rearrangement joins TRBV5-1 to TRBJ2-7; 9 positions match TRBD1. Germline V gives CDR1 SGHRS, CDR2 YFSETQ. V was pared by 2 bases and J by 4 bases, with 10 bases of the junction left unmatched. The CDR3 totals 16 residues. The CDR3 DNA sequence: TGCGCCAGCAGCTTTGGGAGGTCGGGACAGGGTTACGAGCAGTACTTC. Translating it yields CASSFGRSGQGYEQYF.

CDR3 DNA: TGCGCCAGCAGCTTGGACGGGGGCCCCCAGGATACGCAGTATTTT. Translating it yields CASSLDGGPQDTQYF. J is TRBJ2-3 and V is TRBV5-1, with D perhaps matching TRBD1 or TRBD2 (6 bases each). V was cut by 0 bases and J by 6 bases, with 14 bases left in between. The CDR3 contains 15 residues. Per the germline V gene, CDR1 is SGHRS and CDR2 is YFSETQ. Using reference TRBV5-1 and TRBJ2-3 for the parts outside the CDR3, the full variable domain is KAGVTQTPRYLIKTRGQQVTLSCSPISGHRSVSWYQQTPGQGLQFLFEYFSETQRNKGNFPGRFSGRQFSNSRSEMNVSTLELGDSALYLCASSLDGGPQDTQYFGPGTRLTVL.

About this clone itself: The junction departs from germline at one end; a sequencing error may be responsible. The rearrangement links TRBV2 to TRBJ1-2, with 7 positions matching TRBD1. The length of the CDR3 is 15 residues. The germline CDR1 and CDR2 sequences are SNHLY and FYNNEI. The CDR3 spells CASREATGTNYGYTF. CDR3 nucleotide sequence: TGTGCCAGCAGGGAAGCGACAGGGACTAACTATGGCTACACCTTC.

This chain connects TRBV10-3 to TRBJ1-3; D may be TRBD1 (6 bases). This CDR3 region has 13 residues. Trimming left V 10 bases short and J 6 bases short, with 16 bases between. Germline loops: CDR1 ENHRY, CDR2 SYGVKD. The CDR3 DNA reads as TGTGCCACTCTACAGGGTAGAGAAAACACCATATATTTT. The encoded protein is CATLQGRENTIYF.

The rearrangement uses TRBV30 and TRBJ1-2; D might be TRBD1 (6 bases). CDR1 and CDR2 (germline): GTSNPN, SVGIG (reference sequence). V was trimmed by 6 bases and J by 8 bases, leaving 16 bases between them. CDR3 length equals 12 residues. The chain's CDR3 is CACLYGGRGYTF. The CDR3 bases are TGTGCCTGTCTTTATGGGGGGCGAGGCTACACCTTC.

The rearrangement uses TRBV18 and TRBJ2-5; a weak D match, TRBD2 (5 bases). The length of the CDR3 is 14 residues. V lost 0 bases, J lost 5 bases, and 10 bases lay in between. Germline CDR1 KGHSH, CDR2 LQKENI. CDR3 sequence (DNA): TGTGCCAGCTCACCACCGGAGGTTCGCGAGACCCAGTACTTC. Encoded protein: CASSPPEVRETQYF.

The rearrangement uses TRBV7-2 and TRBJ2-7; perhaps TRBD1 as D (6 bases). Germline lookup yields CDR1 SGHTA and CDR2 FQGNSA. The CDR3 has 15 amino acids. V lost 0 bases and J 7 bases, leaving 16 bases between the germline ends. The chain's CDR3 is CASSLAGQGIREQYF. The CDR3 bases are TGTGCCAGCAGCTTAGCTGGGCAGGGGATAAGGGAGCAGTACTTC.

The table lists this clone with a count of one. V is TRBV7-8 and J is TRBJ1-6; D not resolved. Between the trimmed V and J ends, which lost 5 bases and 8 bases, there was a span of 13 bases. The CDR3 has 14 residues. Germline values: CDR1 SGHVS, CDR2 FQNEAQ. This chain's CDR3 is CASSVRSIDSPLHF. CDR3 in DNA: TGTGCCAGCAGCGTCAGGTCTATCGATTCACCCCTCCACTTT.

J is TRBJ1-1 and V is TRBV9, with no clear D. V lost 0 bases and J 4 bases, leaving 7 bases between the germline ends. Germline CDR1 reads SGDLS; CDR2 reads YYNGEE. CDR3 length equals 13 residues. CDR3 protein: CASSVGGSTEAFF. The DNA of the CDR3 is TGTGCCAGCAGCGTAGGAGGTAGCACTGAAGCTTTCTTT.

V usage is TRBV3-1 (or the pseudogene TRBV3-2) and J usage is TRBJ2-5; D ambiguous. Germline CDR1 is LGHDT and CDR2 is YNNKEL (reference sequence). The CDR3 contains 10 residues. V lost 5 bases and J 5 bases, leaving 3 bases between the germline ends. As DNA, the CDR3 is TGTGCCAGCAGCTTGGAGACCCAGTACTTC. This translates into CASSLETQYF.

This chain connects TRBV6-5 to TRBJ2-3, with TRBD2 identical over 8 bases. V was pared by 2 bases and J by 2 bases, with 3 bases of the junction left unmatched. In germline, CDR1 is MNHEY, CDR2 SVGAGI. The length of the CDR3 is 15 residues. CDR3 nucleotides: TGTGCCAGCAGTTACGCGGGGGGCCTCACAGATACGCAGTATTTT. It yields the protein CASSYAGGLTDTQYF.